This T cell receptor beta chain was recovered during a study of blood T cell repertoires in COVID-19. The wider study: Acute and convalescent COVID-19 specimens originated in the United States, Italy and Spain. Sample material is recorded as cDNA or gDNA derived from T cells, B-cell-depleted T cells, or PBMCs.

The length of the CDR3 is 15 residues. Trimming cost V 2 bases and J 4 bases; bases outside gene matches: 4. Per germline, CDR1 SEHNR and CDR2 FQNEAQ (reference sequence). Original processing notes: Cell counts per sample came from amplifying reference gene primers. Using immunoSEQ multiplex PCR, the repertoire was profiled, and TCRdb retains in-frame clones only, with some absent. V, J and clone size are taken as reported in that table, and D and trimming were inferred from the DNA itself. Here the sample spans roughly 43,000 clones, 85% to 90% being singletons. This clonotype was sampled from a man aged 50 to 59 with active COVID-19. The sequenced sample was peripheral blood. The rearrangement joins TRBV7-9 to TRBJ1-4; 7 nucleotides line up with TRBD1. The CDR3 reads CASSLRGTDNEKLFF. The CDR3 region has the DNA TGTGCCAGCAGCTTAAGGGGGACAGATAATGAAAAACTGTTTTTT. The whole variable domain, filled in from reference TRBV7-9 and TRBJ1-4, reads DTGVSQNPRHKITKRGQNVTFRCDPISEHNRLYWYRQTLGQGPEFLTYFQNEAQLEKSRLLSDRFSAERPKGSFSTLEIQRTEQGDSAMYLCASSLRGTDNEKLFFGSGTQLSVL.